This T cell receptor (beta chain) was found in a study of T-cell reconstitution after alpha-beta-depleted transplantation in children. Study-level results: Once a year had passed after transplant, T-cell counts and diversity came mostly from newly produced T cells.

Researchers prepared the TCRbeta library using unique molecular identifiers, the study reports. Via MiXCR, TCRdb re-called the PCR reads, giving one row per CDR3 protein. The sample records about 980,000 distinct CDR3 sequences, 25% to 35% being singletons. Trimming pared 4 bases from V and 8 bases from J, leaving 11 bases between. The CDR3 totals 13 residues. Germline CDR1 MNHNS, CDR2 SASEGT. In its sample, this clonotype was seen a few times. As yet, its antigen is unknown. The chain has TRBV6-1 and TRBJ1-4; D gene uncertain. The sample here was PBMCs, mostly from graft donor cells, taken 360 days after TCRalphabeta/CD19-depleted stem cell transplant. The TCR comes from a boy under two years old who had a stem cell transplant for SCID, so the T cells may come from the graft donor. CDR3 nucleotides: TGTGCCAGCAGTGTAAAGGATTTAGAAAAACTGTTTTTT. It encodes CASSVKDLEKLFF.